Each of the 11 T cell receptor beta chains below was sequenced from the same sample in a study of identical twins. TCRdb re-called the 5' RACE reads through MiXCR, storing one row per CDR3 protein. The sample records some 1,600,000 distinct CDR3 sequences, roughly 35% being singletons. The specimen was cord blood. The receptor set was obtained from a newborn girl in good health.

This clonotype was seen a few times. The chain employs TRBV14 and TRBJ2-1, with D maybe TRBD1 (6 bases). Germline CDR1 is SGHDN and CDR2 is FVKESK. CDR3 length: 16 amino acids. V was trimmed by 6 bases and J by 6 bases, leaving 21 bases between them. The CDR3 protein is CASSRTWWQGINEQFF. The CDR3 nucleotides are TGTGCCAGCAGTCGAACGTGGTGGCAGGGGATCAATGAGCAGTTCTTC.

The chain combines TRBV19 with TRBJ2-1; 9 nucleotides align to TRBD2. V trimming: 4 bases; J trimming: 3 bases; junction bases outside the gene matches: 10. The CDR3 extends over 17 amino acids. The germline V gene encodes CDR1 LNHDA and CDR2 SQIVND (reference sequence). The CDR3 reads CASSSGGSGGYYNEQFF. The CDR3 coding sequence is TGTGCCAGTAGTAGTGGCGGCAGCGGGGGGTACTACAATGAGCAGTTCTTC.

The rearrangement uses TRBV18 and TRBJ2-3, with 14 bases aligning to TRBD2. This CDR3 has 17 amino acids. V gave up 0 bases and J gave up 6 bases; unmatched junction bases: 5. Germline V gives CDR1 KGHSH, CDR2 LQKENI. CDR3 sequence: CASSPPGLAGGPDTQYF. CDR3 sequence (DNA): TGTGCCAGCTCACCACCAGGACTAGCGGGGGGACCGGATACGCAGTATTTT.

In nucleotides, the CDR3 is TGCAGTGCTAATGGGGGTGAGGGAGAAAAACTGTTTTTT. It specifies CSANGGEGEKLFF. V and J are TRBV20-1 and TRBJ1-4, with D possibly TRBD1 on 5 matching bases. The length of the CDR3 is 13 residues. CDR1 and CDR2 from the germline V gene are DFQATT and SNEGSKA (reference sequence). V dropped 4 bases and J dropped 8 bases, with 14 bases sitting between them.

The CDR3 loop is CAFNQGNDSPLHF. For the CDR3, the DNA is TGTGCCTTCAATCAGGGGAATGATTCACCCCTCCACTTT. The chain couples TRBV30 to TRBJ1-6; perhaps TRBD1 as D (6 bases). Germline V lookup: CDR1 GTSNPN, CDR2 SVGIG (reference sequence). Trimming stripped 7 bases from V and 8 bases from J, with 15 bases between. There are 13 residues in the CDR3.

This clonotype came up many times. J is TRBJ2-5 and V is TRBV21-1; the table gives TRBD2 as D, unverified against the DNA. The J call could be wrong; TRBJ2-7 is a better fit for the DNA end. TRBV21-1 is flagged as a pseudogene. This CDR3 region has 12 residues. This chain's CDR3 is CASSNSRLEQYF. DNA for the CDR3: TGTGCCAGCAGCAATTCCCGCCTCGAGCAGTACTTC.

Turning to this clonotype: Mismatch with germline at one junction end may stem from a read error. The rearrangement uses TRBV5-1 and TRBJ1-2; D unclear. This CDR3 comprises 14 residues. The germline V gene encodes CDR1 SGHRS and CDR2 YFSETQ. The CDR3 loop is CASSLLANNHGYTF. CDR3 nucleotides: TGCGCCAGCAGCTTGTTGGCCAATAACCATGGCTACACCTTC.

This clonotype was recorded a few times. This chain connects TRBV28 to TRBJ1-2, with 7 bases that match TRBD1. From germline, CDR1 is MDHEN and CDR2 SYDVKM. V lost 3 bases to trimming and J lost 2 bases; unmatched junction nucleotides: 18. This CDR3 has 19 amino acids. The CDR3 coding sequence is TGTGCCAGCAGTTTTTCCGGACAGGCCCTTTTCTCATCAAACTATGGCTACACCTTC. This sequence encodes CASSFSGQALFSSNYGYTF.

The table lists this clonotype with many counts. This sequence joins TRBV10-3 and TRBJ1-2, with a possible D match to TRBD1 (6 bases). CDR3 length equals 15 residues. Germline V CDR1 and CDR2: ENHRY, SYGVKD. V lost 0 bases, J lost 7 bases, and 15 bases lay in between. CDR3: CAISESPEGGFGYTF. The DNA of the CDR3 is TGTGCCATCAGTGAGTCGCCGGAGGGGGGGTTTGGCTACACCTTC.

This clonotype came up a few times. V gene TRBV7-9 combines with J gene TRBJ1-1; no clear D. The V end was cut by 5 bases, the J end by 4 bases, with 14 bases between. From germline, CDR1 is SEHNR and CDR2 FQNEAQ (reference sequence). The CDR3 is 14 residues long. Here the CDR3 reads CASSPAVTGTEAFF. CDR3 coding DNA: TGTGCCAGCAGCCCAGCGGTGACGGGCACTGAAGCTTTCTTT. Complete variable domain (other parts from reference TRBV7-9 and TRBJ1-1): DTGVSQNPRHKITKRGQNVTFRCDPISEHNRLYWYRQTLGQGPEFLTYFQNEAQLEKSRLLSDRFSAERPKGSFSTLEIQRTEQGDSAMYLCASSPAVTGTEAFFGQGTRLTVV.

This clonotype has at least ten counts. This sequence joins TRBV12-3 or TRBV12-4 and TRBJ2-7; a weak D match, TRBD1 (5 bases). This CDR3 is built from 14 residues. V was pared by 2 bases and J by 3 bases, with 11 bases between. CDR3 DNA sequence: TGTGCCAGCAGTTTAAACAGGCGACTCTACGAGCAGTACTTC. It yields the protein CASSLNRRLYEQYF.